The 19 T cell receptor beta chains given below trace back to one sample, sequenced in a study of T cell responses to AZD1222 COVID-19 vaccine. Method: immunoSEQ multiplex PCR; TCRdb's copy keeps in-frame clones and lacks some. The sample lists about 150,000 clones; about 95% were seen once. Sequences were derived from peripheral blood, sampled on day 0 of AZD1222 vaccination. The receptors here all came from an adult in good health.

V and J are TRBV5-4 and TRBJ2-3, with 9 bases lining up with TRBD2. The V segment lost 0 bases and the J segment 3 bases; nucleotides outside the gene matches: 8. The CDR3 loop spans 17 amino acids. CDR1 is SGHNT and CDR2 is YYREEE in the germline V gene (reference sequence). Here the CDR3 DNA reads TGTGCCAGCAGCTTGGAGCCTAGCGGGGATACAACAGATACGCAGTATTTT. Its protein is CASSLEPSGDTTDTQYF.

The rearrangement joins TRBV10-3 to TRBJ1-2; TRBD1 aligns across 9 bases. Trimming took 3 bases from V and 1 from J; bases not matched to a gene: 3. The CDR3 is 15 residues long. Germline CDR1 is ENHRY and CDR2 is SYGVKD. The CDR3 nucleotides read TGTGCCATCAGTGACCCGGGACAGGGTAACTATGGCTACACCTTC. Its protein is CAISDPGQGNYGYTF.

V gene TRBV6-5 combines with J gene TRBJ2-5, with D possibly TRBD1 on 6 matching bases. The CDR3 is made up of 14 amino acids. Deletions cut 5 bases from V and 5 bases from J, with 15 bases between. CDR1 and CDR2 from the germline V gene are MNHEY and SVGAGI. In DNA, the CDR3 is TGTGCCAGCAGTCGGAGACAGGCTAAGGAGACCCAGTACTTC. It specifies CASSRRQAKETQYF.

The sample holds one count of this clone. This chain links TRBV6-5 with TRBJ1-1; TRBD1 is a possible D gene (6 bases). Per the germline V gene, CDR1 is MNHEY and CDR2 is SVGAGI. The V gene lost 0 bases and the J gene lost 1 base, with 6 bases spanning the gap. The CDR3 length is 14 residues. CDR3 protein: CASSYSDRNTEAFF. CDR3 bases: TGTGCCAGCAGTTACTCGGACAGGAACACTGAAGCTTTCTTT.

V gene TRBV24-1 combines with J gene TRBJ2-1; TRBD2 aligns across 8 bases. CDR1 and CDR2 (germline): KGHDR, SFDVKD. V lost 6 bases to trimming and J lost 6 bases; unmatched junction nucleotides: 15. There are 17 residues in the CDR3. Written as DNA, the CDR3 is TGTGCCACCAGTCCCAGCGGGGGTGTTGGGCTAGGCAATGAGCAGTTCTTC. It specifies CATSPSGGVGLGNEQFF.

J is TRBJ1-4 and V is TRBV19; a possible D gene is TRBD1 (5 bases). This CDR3 is 16 amino acids long. Germline V gene lookup returns CDR1 LNHDA and CDR2 SQIVND (reference sequence). V was shortened by 3 bases and J by 8 bases, with 19 bases between the two germline ends. This CDR3 is CASSIPGEGLGEKLFF. CDR3 DNA: TGTGCCAGTAGTATTCCGGGGGAAGGCCTCGGGGAAAAACTGTTTTTT.

The chain couples TRBV3-1 (or the pseudogene TRBV3-2) to TRBJ1-2, with D tentatively TRBD1 (5 bases). Germline loops: CDR1 LGHDT, CDR2 YNNKEL (reference sequence). There are 14 residues in the CDR3. V lost 3 bases to trimming and J lost 3 bases, with 11 bases between them. CDR3 region: CASSHRVQDYGYTF. Written as DNA, the CDR3 is TGTGCCAGCAGCCACAGGGTCCAGGACTATGGCTACACCTTC.

The count of this clone is one. The chain combines TRBV10-3 with TRBJ1-2; 9 nucleotides line up with TRBD1. V was clipped by 6 bases and J by 0 bases; unmatched bases: 8. This CDR3 region has 16 residues. Looked up from germline, CDR1 is ENHRY and CDR2 is SYGVKD. The CDR3 bases are TGTGCCATCAGCCTACAGGGGGCGGACGCTAACTATGGCTACACCTTC. The encoded protein is CAISLQGADANYGYTF.

Concerning this clone itself: Germline and junction disagree at one end, which may indicate a read error. The chain couples TRBV5-1 to TRBJ1-3; D might be TRBD1 (5 bases). Germline CDR1 is SGHRS and CDR2 is YFSETQ. There are 11 residues in the CDR3. CDR3 amino acids: CASSLWGILCF. DNA for the CDR3: TGCGCCAGCAGCTTGTGGGGGATCCTTTGCTTT.

J is TRBJ1-5 and V is TRBV19; the D gene is possibly TRBD1 (5 bases). Trimming took 7 bases from V and 2 from J, leaving 12 bases between them. Germline assignment: CDR1 LNHDA and CDR2 SQIVND (reference sequence). The CDR3 is 14 amino acids. CDR3: CASNRGYGNQPQHF. CDR3 bases: TGTGCCAGTAATAGGGGATATGGCAATCAGCCCCAGCATTTT.

This clone showed up just a few times. The chain carries TRBV5-1 and TRBJ2-5, with 10 nucleotides matching TRBD1. Germline CDR1 SGHRS, CDR2 YFSETQ. CDR3 length equals 15 residues. With V trimmed by 0 bases and J by 1 base, 0 bases remained unmatched. The CDR3 sequence: CASSLGQGAQETQYF. The CDR3 DNA reads as TGCGCCAGCAGCTTGGGACAGGGGGCCCAAGAGACCCAGTACTTC.

V is TRBV9 and J is TRBJ2-3; D possibly corresponds to TRBD2 (6 bases). This CDR3 has 15 amino acids. CDR1 is SGDLS, CDR2 YYNGEE, per germline. Trimming pared 0 bases from V and 2 bases from J, leaving 10 bases between. The CDR3 reads CASSVGGTLTDTQYF. CDR3 sequence (DNA): TGTGCCAGCAGCGTAGGCGGGACTCTCACAGATACGCAGTATTTT.

The chain combines TRBV21-1 with TRBJ1-5; TRBD1 is the table's D call and was not checked against the DNA. TRBV21-1 is a documented pseudogene. The CDR3 loop spans 18 amino acids. CDR3 nucleotide sequence: TGTGCCAGCAGCAAAAAAAAAGGTGGGGACAGGGGCGATCAGCCCCAGCATTTT. This gives the protein CASSKKKGGDRGDQPQHF.

This rearrangement joins TRBV28 to TRBJ1-1, with a possible D match to TRBD1 (5 bases). This CDR3 is 12 amino acids long. V lost 8 bases and J lost 6, with 13 bases in between. Looked up from germline, CDR1 is MDHEN and CDR2 is SYDVKM. CDR3 sequence: CASLEGNAEAFF. CDR3 in DNA: TGTGCCAGCCTTGAGGGGAATGCTGAAGCTTTCTTT.

The rearrangement links TRBV6-2 or TRBV6-3 to TRBJ1-2; a possible D gene is TRBD1 (5 bases). V shed 2 bases and J shed 2 bases, with 12 bases lying between them. The CDR3 loop spans 15 amino acids. Germline loops: CDR1 MNHEY, CDR2 SVGEGT. The CDR3 DNA reads TGTGCCAGCAGTTACCCGGGACGACAGAACTATGGCTACACCTTC. This sequence encodes CASSYPGRQNYGYTF.

This clone appeared a few times. The chain joins TRBV19 to TRBJ1-1; tentatively, D is TRBD1 (6 bases). The length of the CDR3 is 15 residues. From germline, CDR1 is LNHDA and CDR2 SQIVND (reference sequence). The ends were cut back, 3 bases at V and 4 bases at J, with 15 bases in the middle. CDR3 nucleotide sequence: TGTGCCAGTAGTATGGGCCCAGGGGCTCTCACTGAAGCTTTCTTT. Translating gives CASSMGPGALTEAFF. The variable domain in full, completed from reference TRBV19 and TRBJ1-1, reads DGGITQSPKYLFRKEGQNVTLSCEQNLNHDAMYWYRQDPGQGLRLIYYSQIVNDFQKGDIAEGYSVSREKKESFPLTVTSAQKNPTAFYLCASSMGPGALTEAFFGQGTRLTVV.

The V and J genes are TRBV12-3 or TRBV12-4 and TRBJ1-1; D is ambiguous. Trimming took off 2 bases at V and 7 bases at J, with 8 bases between the two ends. This CDR3 has 12 residues. CDR3 in amino acids: CASSLYELEAFF. The CDR3 bases are TGTGCCAGCAGTTTATACGAACTTGAAGCTTTCTTT.

V gene TRBV12-3 or TRBV12-4 combines with J gene TRBJ1-5, with 7 bases aligning to TRBD1. The CDR3 is 13 amino acids. Germline trimming cut 6 bases from V and 5 bases from J; bases unmatched to any gene: 4. CDR3 protein: CASSSDRDQPQHF. The CDR3 DNA reads as TGTGCCAGCAGCTCCGACAGGGATCAGCCCCAGCATTTT.

V usage is TRBV18 and J usage is TRBJ1-1; D is possibly TRBD1 (6 bases). CDR1 is KGHSH, CDR2 LQKENI, per germline. Trimming cost V 6 bases and J 3 bases, with 11 bases left between them. The CDR3 is 13 residues long. CDR3 DNA sequence: TGTGCCAGCTCTCAGAACAGGGACACTGAAGCTTTCTTT. It encodes CASSQNRDTEAFF.